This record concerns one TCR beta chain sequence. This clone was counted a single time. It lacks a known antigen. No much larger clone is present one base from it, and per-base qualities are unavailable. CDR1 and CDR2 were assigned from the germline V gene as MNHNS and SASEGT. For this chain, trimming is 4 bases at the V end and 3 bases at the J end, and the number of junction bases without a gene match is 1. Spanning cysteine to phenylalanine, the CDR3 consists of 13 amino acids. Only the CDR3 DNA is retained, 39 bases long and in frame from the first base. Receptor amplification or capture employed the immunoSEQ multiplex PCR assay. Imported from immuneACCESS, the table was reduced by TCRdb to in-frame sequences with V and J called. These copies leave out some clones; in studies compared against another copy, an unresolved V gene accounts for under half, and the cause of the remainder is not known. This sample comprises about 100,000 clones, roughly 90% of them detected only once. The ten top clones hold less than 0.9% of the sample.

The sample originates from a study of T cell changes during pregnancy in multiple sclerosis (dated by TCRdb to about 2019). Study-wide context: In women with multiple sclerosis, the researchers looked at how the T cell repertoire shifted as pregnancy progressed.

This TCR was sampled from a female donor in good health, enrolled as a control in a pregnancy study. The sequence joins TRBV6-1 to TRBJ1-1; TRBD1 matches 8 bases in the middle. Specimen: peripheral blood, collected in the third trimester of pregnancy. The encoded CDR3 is CASSADRDTEAFF. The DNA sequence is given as TGTGCCAGCAGTGCGGACAGGGACACTGAAGCTTTCTTT.